This T cell receptor beta chain was documented in a study of T cells after yellow fever vaccination. Study-level results: Most primary-vaccination clones reappeared after the booster (less than 98% CD4, roughly 90% CD8).

V lost 2 bases to trimming and J lost 1 base, with 24 bases between them. CDR3 length: 19 residues. Looked up from germline, CDR1 is LGHNT and CDR2 is FRNRAP. TCRdb reprocessed the 5' RACE reads with MiXCR, giving one entry per CDR3 protein. The sample lists some 400,000 distinct CDR3 sequences, 18% seen once, with roughly a sixth in the top ten. This clonotype was recorded a few times. Its antigen is not known. The chain carries TRBV12-5 and TRBJ2-7, with D perhaps matching TRBD1 (6 bases). This clonotype was obtained from a man aged 18 to 35 who received the YFV17D yellow fever vaccine. The sample was PBMCs, taken before the yellow fever booster vaccination. The CDR3 reads CASGLTRGGVNVGSYEQYF. Written as DNA, the CDR3 is TGTGCTAGTGGTTTGACCCGAGGGGGAGTGAACGTGGGTTCCTACGAGCAGTACTTC. The variable domain in full, with the rest retrieved from reference TRBV12-5 and TRBJ2-7, is DARVTQTPRHKVTEMGQEVTMRCQPILGHNTVFWYRQTMMQGLELLAYFRNRAPLDDSGMPKDRFSAEMPDATLATLKIQPSEPRDSAVYFCASGLTRGGVNVGSYEQYFGPGTRLTVT.